This section outlines one TCR beta chain sequence together with its context. The data stem from a study of blood T cells in healthy people across ages. Researchers collected 9.5 to 10 milliliters of peripheral blood from every single donor. PBMCs, at least 7 million per sample, were isolated. A second PCR, run for about 7 to 11 cycles, used a sample-barcoded 5' primer plus a J-beta primer mix. TCRdb ran MiXCR on the 5' RACE reads and lists one entry per CDR3 protein. The sample holds about 620,000 distinct CDR3 sequences; about 51% are singletons and the top ten take approximately 13%. This receptor was taken from a woman aged 80 or over in good health. Sequencing input: blood.

For the CDR3, the DNA is TGCGCCAGCAGCCGGGATACAGGTTATTCTTACTATGGCTACACCTTC. The encoded protein is CASSRDTGYSYYGYTF. The chain recombines TRBV5-1 with TRBJ1-2, with D possibly matching TRBD1 (5 bases). The CDR3 is 16 residues long. Germline V gene lookup returns CDR1 SGHRS and CDR2 YFSETQ. Trimming shortened V by 4 bases and J by 3 bases, and 19 bases separated the two germline ends.